This T cell receptor (beta chain) appears in the sequencing data of a study of cytomegalovirus exposure and HLA in healthy donors. The PCR ran on 60 Vbeta and 13 Jbeta primers. Methods used by the authors: About 10 million shared chains were among the roughly 78 million unique TCR beta chains that a later analysis counted. This table comes from immunoSEQ multiplex PCR, and its TCRdb copy is limited to in-frame clones, with some not included. V and J calls and clone size come straight from that table; D and trimming were deduced from the DNA. The sample consists of around 150,000 clones, 76% of them appearing once. The table lists this clone with a count of one. CDR3 size: 11 residues. Germline CDR1 KGHSH, CDR2 LQKENI. After removal of 8 bases from V and 10 bases from J, the junction contained 5 bases not matched to a gene.

This chain uses TRBV18 with TRBJ2-1; 7 nucleotides match TRBD1. The sequence was obtained from a man in his forties or fifties in good health and CMV-seronegative. Sequencing was done on a sample of PBMCs. Here the CDR3 reads CASTTGVEQFF. CDR3 sequence (DNA): TGTGCCAGCACAACAGGGGTCGAGCAGTTCTTC. Variable domain in full (rest from reference TRBV18 and TRBJ2-1): NAGVMQNPRHLVRRRGQEARLRCSPMKGHSHVYWYRQLPEEGLKFMVYLQKENIIDESGMPKERFSAEFPKEGPSILRIQQVVRGDSAAYFCASTTGVEQFFGPGTRLTVL.